These T cell receptor beta chains were read from a single sample in a study of cytotoxic CD8 clonotypes in ibrutinib-treated CLL. Profiling relied on immunoSEQ multiplex PCR, and the TCRdb table lists in-frame clones only, not all of them. The table lists some 29,000 clones, about 75% of them singletons. The sample here was PBMCs, taken after 36 months of ibrutinib treatment. The receptors shown here come from a human donor with chronic lymphocytic leukemia. Both conserved end residues are part of each CDR3. Each record gives: J gene, D gene, V gene, CDR3 length, clone size, CDR3 DNA, CDR3 protein. The D gene is left open where the match is weak. Clone size is shown for a subset of rows, as once, few, many or a class of expanded clone.

>TRBJ2-2|NA|TRBV7-7|13|NA
TGTGCCAGCAGCTCCTGGGTTACCGGGGAGCTGTTTTTT
CASSSWVTGELFF
>TRBJ2-3|NA|TRBV7-9|15|NA
TGTGCCAGCGTCCCCCGCGGGGAGGGCACAGATACGCAGTATTTT
CASVPRGEGTDTQYF
>TRBJ2-7|NA|TRBV27|14|NA
TGTGCCAGCAGTACCTCAGGAACTACCTACGAGCAGTACTTC
CASSTSGTTYEQYF
>TRBJ1-2|NA|TRBV29-1|13|NA
TGCAGCGTTGAGGGGGGGGATAACTATGGCTACACCTTC
CSVEGGDNYGYTF
>TRBJ2-1|TRBD2|TRBV9|16|NA
TGTGCCAGCAGCGTAGGAGGGAGGGAATTATACAATGAGCAGTTCTTC
CASSVGGRELYNEQFF
>TRBJ1-2|TRBD1|TRBV4-1|15|NA
TGCGCCAGCAGCCAAGGCCATTCAGGGGGATATGGCTACACCTTC
CASSQGHSGGYGYTF
>TRBJ1-5|NA|TRBV27|15|NA
TGTGCCAGCAGTCTCTCGCGAGGGTTCGGTCAGCCCCAGCATTTT
CASSLSRGFGQPQHF
>TRBJ2-7|TRBD2|TRBV27|17|NA
TGTGCCAGCAGTTTCGGGGGCGGAGCGGGGGGCGTTTACGAGCAGTACTTC
CASSFGGGAGGVYEQYF
>TRBJ2-5|TRBD1|TRBV27|14|NA
TGTGCCAGCAGTCGACAGGGGCGGGAAGAGGCCCAGTACTTC
CASSRQGREEAQYF
>TRBJ1-4|NA|TRBV6-6|16|NA
TGTGCCAGCAGGAGTCTGCGAGGGGGGGGGAGTGAAAAACTGTTTTTT
CASRSLRGGGSEKLFF
>TRBJ1-2|NA|TRBV11-2|16|NA
TGTGCCAGCAGCTTAGGACAGGCCGACCTTAACTATGGCTACACCTTC
CASSLGQADLNYGYTF
>TRBJ2-7|NA|TRBV6-5|14|NA
TGTGCCAGCAGTTACTCGTTACAGCGCTACGAGCAGTACTTC
CASSYSLQRYEQYF
>TRBJ2-7|NA|TRBV5-1|15|NA
TGCGCCAGCAGCCGTGACATCCCGGGCTCCTACGAGCAGTACTTC
CASSRDIPGSYEQYF
>TRBJ2-7|NA|TRBV5-1|14|NA
TGCGCCAGCAGCTTGGAGGCCCTTCGCGGGACACAGTACTTC
CASSLEALRGTQYF
>TRBJ2-2|TRBD1|TRBV15|15|few
TGTGCCACCAGTTTGGGACAGGGAGGCACCGGGGAGCTGTTTTTT
CATSLGQGGTGELFF
>TRBJ1-5|NA|TRBV7-2|14|once
TGTGCCAGCAGCTTAGGGAAGGGAGGGCAGCCCCAGCATTTT
CASSLGKGGQPQHF
>TRBJ1-4|NA|TRBV19|14|NA
TGTGCCAGTAGTATTTCGGGGACAAATGAAAAACTGTTTTTT
CASSISGTNEKLFF
>TRBJ1-1|NA|TRBV18|13|NA
TGTGCCAGCTCACCAGAGGTGAACACTGAAGCTTTCTTT
CASSPEVNTEAFF
>TRBJ1-3|NA|TRBV27|13|NA
TGTGCCAGCCGGAGGGCAGGGAGAAACACCATATATTTT
CASRRAGRNTIYF
>TRBJ1-2|NA|TRBV7-9|14|few
TGTGCCAGCAGCCTAGGGAACGGTAACTATGGCTACACCTTC
CASSLGNGNYGYTF
>TRBJ1-5|TRBD1|TRBV7-2|14|NA
TGTGCCAGCAGCACTACAGGGGTTATTTCTCCCCAGCATTTT
CASSTTGVISPQHF
>TRBJ2-4|NA|TRBV2|13|NA
TGTGCCAGCAATGGGTTAGCCAAAAACATTCAGTACTTC
CASNGLAKNIQYF
>TRBJ1-1|NA|TRBV11-2|16|NA
TGTGCCAGCAGCTTAGATAGTGCGGGGCTGAACACTGAAGCTTTCTTT
CASSLDSAGLNTEAFF
>TRBJ2-1|TRBD2|TRBV30|17|NA
TGTGCCTGGAGTGTACCCCGGGTAGCGGGGAGCTACAATGAGCAGTTCTTC
CAWSVPRVAGSYNEQFF
>TRBJ1-2|NA|TRBV11-2|11|NA
TGTGCCAGCAGCTTAGGCTATGGCTACACCTTC
CASSLGYGYTF
>TRBJ2-7|NA|TRBV4-1|14|many
TGCGCCAGCAGCCAAGAAGACGGCTCCTACGAGCAGTACTTC
CASSQEDGSYEQYF
>TRBJ2-7|TRBD2|TRBV5-4|15|NA
TGTGCCAGCAGCCCCCGCGGGGGGCGGGAATACGAGCAGTACTTC
CASSPRGGREYEQYF
>TRBJ1-1|NA|TRBV5-1|15|NA
TGCGCCAGCAGCTTGGGATCCGGGCCCGACACTGAAGCTTTCTTT
CASSLGSGPDTEAFF
>TRBJ1-5|NA|TRBV5-6|15|once
TGTGCCAGCAGCTTGGCCTACGGGAGCAATCAGCCCCAGCATTTT
CASSLAYGSNQPQHF
>TRBJ1-2|NA|TRBV9|14|NA
TGTGCCAGCAGCGGCCGGGACGGCTACTATGGCTACACCTTC
CASSGRDGYYGYTF
>TRBJ1-3|NA|TRBV27|16|NA
TGTGCCAGCAGTTTATCGGACCCTGCCTCTGGAAACACCATATATTTT
CASSLSDPASGNTIYF
>TRBJ1-5|TRBD1|TRBV9|16|few
TGTGCCAGCAGCGGCGGGACAGGGGGATTGAATCAGCCCCAGCATTTT
CASSGGTGGLNQPQHF
>TRBJ2-7|NA|TRBV2|16|NA
TGTGCCAGCAGCACCCCTCAGGGAAGGAGCTCCTACGAGCAGTACTTC
CASSTPQGRSSYEQYF
>TRBJ2-7|TRBD1|TRBV7-6|15|NA
TGTGCCAGCAGCTTAGGGGGGGCGACAGGGGCCGAGCAGTACTTC
CASSLGGATGAEQYF
>TRBJ2-1|TRBD2|TRBV10-3|15|NA
TGTGCCATCAGTGAGTCGGGGGGGGCCTACAATGAGCAGTTCTTC
CAISESGGAYNEQFF
>TRBJ2-3|TRBD2|TRBV9|13|NA
TGTGCCAGCTCACTAGCGGACACAGATACGCAGTATTTT
CASSLADTDTQYF
>TRBJ1-5|TRBD1|TRBV19|14|NA
TGTGCCAGTAGGGGACAGGCCCTCGGTCAGCCCCAGCATTTT
CASRGQALGQPQHF
>TRBJ1-2|NA|TRBV7-9|13|NA
TGTGCCAGCAGCTTAGATACGGACCTCGGCTACACCTTC
CASSLDTDLGYTF
>TRBJ1-1|NA|TRBV18|15|NA
TGTGCCAGCTCACCTCTCGGGGTCATGAACACTGAAGCTTTCTTT
CASSPLGVMNTEAFF
>TRBJ2-3|NA|TRBV25-1|13|NA
TGTGCCAGCAGTCCGGGGATGACAGATACGCAGTATTTT
CASSPGMTDTQYF
>TRBJ1-5|NA|TRBV6-5|14|NA
TGTGCCAGCAGGACATGGGAAAACAATCAGCCCCAGCATTTT
CASRTWENNQPQHF
>TRBJ1-1|NA|TRBV11-2|15|few
TGTGCCAGCAGCTTAGCCATAGGAGGGAACACTGAAGCTTTCTTT
CASSLAIGGNTEAFF
>TRBJ1-2|NA|TRBV4-1|15|NA
TGCGCCAGCAGCCAAGAAAGAGCCGGCAACTATGGCTACACCTTC
CASSQERAGNYGYTF
>TRBJ1-6|TRBD1|TRBV10-3|15|NA
TGTGCCATCAGTGAGGAGGGGACAGGGGGGTCACCCCTCCACTTT
CAISEEGTGGSPLHF
>TRBJ2-2|NA|TRBV7-2|15|NA
TGTGCCAGCAGCTTGGAGGGTTCGAGCACCGGGGAGCTGTTTTTT
CASSLEGSSTGELFF
>TRBJ2-7|NA|TRBV19|16|NA
TGTGCCACTACGGGCTTTGGGCTTGCGAGCTCCTACGAGCAGTACTTC
CATTGFGLASSYEQYF
>TRBJ2-1|TRBD2|TRBV9|15|NA
TGTGCCAGCAGCGCAGGACTAGCGGGGGGGCGTGAGCAGTTCTTC
CASSAGLAGGREQFF
>TRBJ1-2|NA|TRBV2|12|few
TGTGCCAGCAGTGAAGCAGGGAGCAGCTACACCTTC
CASSEAGSSYTF
>TRBJ1-1|NA|TRBV19|14|NA
TGTGCCAGTAGTGTGAGTATAATGAACACTGAAGCTTTCTTT
CASSVSIMNTEAFF
>TRBJ2-7|TRBD1|TRBV2|14|NA
TGTGCAAGCCTCGATGGGACAGGGGGAACCGAGCAGTACTTC
CASLDGTGGTEQYF
>TRBJ2-3|NA|TRBV5-1|14|NA
TGCGCCAGCAGCTTGGTAGTGGCAACAGATACGCAGTATTTT
CASSLVVATDTQYF